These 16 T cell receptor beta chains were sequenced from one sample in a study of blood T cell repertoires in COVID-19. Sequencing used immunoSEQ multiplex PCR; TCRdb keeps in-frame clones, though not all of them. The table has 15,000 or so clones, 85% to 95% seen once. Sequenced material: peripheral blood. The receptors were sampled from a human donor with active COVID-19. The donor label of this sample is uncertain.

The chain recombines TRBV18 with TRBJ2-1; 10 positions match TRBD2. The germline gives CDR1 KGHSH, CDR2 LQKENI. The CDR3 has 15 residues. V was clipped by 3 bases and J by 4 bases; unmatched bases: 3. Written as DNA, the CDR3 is TGTGCCAGCTCACCGGGGACTAGCGCTTACAATGAGCAGTTCTTC. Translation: CASSPGTSAYNEQFF.

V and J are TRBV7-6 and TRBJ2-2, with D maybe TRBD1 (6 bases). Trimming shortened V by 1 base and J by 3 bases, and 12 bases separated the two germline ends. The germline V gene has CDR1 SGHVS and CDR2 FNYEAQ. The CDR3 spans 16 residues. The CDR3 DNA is TGTGCCAGCAGCTTAGTCGGGGACAAGCACACCGGGGAGCTGTTTTTT. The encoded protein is CASSLVGDKHTGELFF. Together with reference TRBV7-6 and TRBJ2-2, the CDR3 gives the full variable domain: GAGVSQSPRYKVTKRGQDVALRCDPISGHVSLYWYRQALGQGPEFLTYFNYEAQQDKSGLPNDRFSAERPEGSISTLTIQRTEQRDSAMYRCASSLVGDKHTGELFFGEGSRLTVL.

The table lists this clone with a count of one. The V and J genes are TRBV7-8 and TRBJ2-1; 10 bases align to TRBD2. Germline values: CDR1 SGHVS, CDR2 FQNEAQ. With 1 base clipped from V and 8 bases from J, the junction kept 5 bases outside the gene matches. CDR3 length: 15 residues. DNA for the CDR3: TGTGCCAGCAGCTTAGGAGCGGGAGGGTTGGATGAGCAGTTCTTC. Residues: CASSLGAGGLDEQFF.

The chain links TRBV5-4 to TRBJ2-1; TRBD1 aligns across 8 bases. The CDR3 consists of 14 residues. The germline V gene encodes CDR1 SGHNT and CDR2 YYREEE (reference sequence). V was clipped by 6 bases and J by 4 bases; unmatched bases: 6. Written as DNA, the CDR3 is TGTGCCAGCACAAGGGACAGGAGATACAATGAGCAGTTCTTC. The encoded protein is CASTRDRRYNEQFF.

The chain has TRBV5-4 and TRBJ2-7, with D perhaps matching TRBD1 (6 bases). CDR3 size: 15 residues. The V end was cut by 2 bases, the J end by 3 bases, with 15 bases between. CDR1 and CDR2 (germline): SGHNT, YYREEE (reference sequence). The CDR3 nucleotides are TGTGCCAGCAGCTTTGATCCGGGACAAGACTACGAGCAGTACTTC. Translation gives CASSFDPGQDYEQYF.

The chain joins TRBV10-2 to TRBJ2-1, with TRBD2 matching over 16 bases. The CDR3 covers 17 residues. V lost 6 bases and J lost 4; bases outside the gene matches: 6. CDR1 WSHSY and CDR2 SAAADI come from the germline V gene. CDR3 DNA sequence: TGCGCCAGCAGGGAGGGACTAGCGGGAGGGCCGTACAATGAGCAGTTCTTC. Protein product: CASREGLAGGPYNEQFF.

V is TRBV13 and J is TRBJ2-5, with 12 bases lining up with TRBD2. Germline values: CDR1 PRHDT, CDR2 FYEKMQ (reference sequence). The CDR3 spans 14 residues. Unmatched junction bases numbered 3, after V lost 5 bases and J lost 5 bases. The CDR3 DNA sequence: TGTGCCAGCAGCCCTAGCGGGGGGGCCGAGACCCAGTACTTC. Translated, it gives CASSPSGGAETQYF.

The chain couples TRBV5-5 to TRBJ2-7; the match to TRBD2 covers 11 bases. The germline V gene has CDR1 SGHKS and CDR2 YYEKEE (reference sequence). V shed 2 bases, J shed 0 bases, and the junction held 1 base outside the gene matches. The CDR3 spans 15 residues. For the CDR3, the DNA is TGTGCCAGCAGCTTCCTAGCGGGAGGCTCCTACGAGCAGTACTTC. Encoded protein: CASSFLAGGSYEQYF.

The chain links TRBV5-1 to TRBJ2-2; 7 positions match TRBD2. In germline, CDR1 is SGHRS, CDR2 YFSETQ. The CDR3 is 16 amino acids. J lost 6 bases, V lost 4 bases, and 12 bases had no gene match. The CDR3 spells CASSLESGMGSGELFF. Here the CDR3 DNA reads TGCGCCAGCAGCCTGGAAAGCGGGATGGGTTCCGGGGAGCTGTTTTTT. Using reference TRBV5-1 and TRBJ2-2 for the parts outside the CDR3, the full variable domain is KAGVTQTPRYLIKTRGQQVTLSCSPISGHRSVSWYQQTPGQGLQFLFEYFSETQRNKGNFPGRFSGRQFSNSRSEMNVSTLELGDSALYLCASSLESGMGSGELFFGEGSRLTVL.

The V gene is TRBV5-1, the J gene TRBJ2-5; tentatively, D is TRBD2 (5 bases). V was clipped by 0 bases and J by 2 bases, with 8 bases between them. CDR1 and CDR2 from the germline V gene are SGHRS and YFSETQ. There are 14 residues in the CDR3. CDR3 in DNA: TGCGCCAGCAGCTTGGCGGGAAGACAAGAGACCCAGTACTTC. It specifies CASSLAGRQETQYF. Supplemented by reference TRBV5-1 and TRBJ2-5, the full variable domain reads KAGVTQTPRYLIKTRGQQVTLSCSPISGHRSVSWYQQTPGQGLQFLFEYFSETQRNKGNFPGRFSGRQFSNSRSEMNVSTLELGDSALYLCASSLAGRQETQYFGPGTRLLVL.

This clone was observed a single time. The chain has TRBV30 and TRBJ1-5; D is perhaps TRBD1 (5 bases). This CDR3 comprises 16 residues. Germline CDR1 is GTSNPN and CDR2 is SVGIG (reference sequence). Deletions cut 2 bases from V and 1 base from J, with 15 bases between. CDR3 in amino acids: CAWSFWGVGSNQPQHF. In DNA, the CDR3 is TGTGCCTGGAGTTTCTGGGGGGTAGGGAGCAATCAGCCCCAGCATTTT.

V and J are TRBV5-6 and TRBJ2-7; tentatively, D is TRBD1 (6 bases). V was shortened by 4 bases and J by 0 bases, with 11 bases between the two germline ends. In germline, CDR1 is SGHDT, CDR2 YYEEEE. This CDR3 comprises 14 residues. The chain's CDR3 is CASSSTGSSYEQYF. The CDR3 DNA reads TGTGCCAGCAGCAGTACAGGGTCCTCCTACGAGCAGTACTTC.

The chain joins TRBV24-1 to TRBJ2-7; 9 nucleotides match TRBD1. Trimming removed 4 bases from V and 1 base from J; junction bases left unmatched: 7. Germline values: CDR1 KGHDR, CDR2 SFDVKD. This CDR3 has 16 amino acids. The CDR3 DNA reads TGTGCCACCAGTGACCCTGGGACAGGGCCTTCCTACGAGCAGTACTTC. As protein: CATSDPGTGPSYEQYF.

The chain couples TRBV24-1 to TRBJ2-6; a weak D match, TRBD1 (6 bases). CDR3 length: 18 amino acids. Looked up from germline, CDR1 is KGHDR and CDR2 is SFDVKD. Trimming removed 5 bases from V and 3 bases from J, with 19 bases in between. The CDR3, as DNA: TGTGCCACCAGTGGGGGTCGGACAGCGTCTGGTGGGGCCAACGTCCTGACTTTC. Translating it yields CATSGGRTASGGANVLTF.

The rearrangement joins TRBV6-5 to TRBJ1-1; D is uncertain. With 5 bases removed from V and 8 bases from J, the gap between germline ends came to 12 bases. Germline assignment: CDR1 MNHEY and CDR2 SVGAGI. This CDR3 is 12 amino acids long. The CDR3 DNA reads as TGTGCCAGCAGTACTGACACGAACGAAGCTTTCTTT. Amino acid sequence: CASSTDTNEAFF.

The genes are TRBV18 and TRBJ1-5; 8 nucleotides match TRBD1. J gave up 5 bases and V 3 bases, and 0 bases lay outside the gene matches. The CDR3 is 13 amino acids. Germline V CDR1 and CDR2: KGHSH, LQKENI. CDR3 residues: CASSPDRDQPQHF. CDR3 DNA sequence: TGTGCCAGCTCACCGGACAGGGATCAGCCCCAGCATTTT. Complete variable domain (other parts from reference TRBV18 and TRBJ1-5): NAGVMQNPRHLVRRRGQEARLRCSPMKGHSHVYWYRQLPEEGLKFMVYLQKENIIDESGMPKERFSAEFPKEGPSILRIQQVVRGDSAAYFCASSPDRDQPQHFGDGTRLSIL.